This T cell receptor (beta chain) comes out of a study of blood T cell repertoires in COVID-19. The CDR3 is 16 amino acids. The ends were cut back, 3 bases at V and 1 base at J, with 15 bases in the middle. Germline V gene lookup returns CDR1 KGHSH and CDR2 LQKENI. In the original processing: Amplifying reference gene primers gave estimates of nucleated cell counts. TCRdb's table, derived via immunoSEQ multiplex PCR, lists solely in-frame clones and lacks some. V, J and clone size were drawn from that table, and D and trimming were deduced from the DNA. The sample yields more than 130,000 clones, 80% to 90% seen once. This clone has a single count.

Sequences were obtained from peripheral blood. This sequence originates from a woman in her 40s with acute or convalescent COVID-19. This chain uses TRBV18 with TRBJ1-1; maybe TRBD1 (5 bases). CDR3 DNA: TGTGCCAGCTCACCCCGGGTGGGGGGTACGAACACTGAAGCTTTCTTT. Translating it yields CASSPRVGGTNTEAFF.